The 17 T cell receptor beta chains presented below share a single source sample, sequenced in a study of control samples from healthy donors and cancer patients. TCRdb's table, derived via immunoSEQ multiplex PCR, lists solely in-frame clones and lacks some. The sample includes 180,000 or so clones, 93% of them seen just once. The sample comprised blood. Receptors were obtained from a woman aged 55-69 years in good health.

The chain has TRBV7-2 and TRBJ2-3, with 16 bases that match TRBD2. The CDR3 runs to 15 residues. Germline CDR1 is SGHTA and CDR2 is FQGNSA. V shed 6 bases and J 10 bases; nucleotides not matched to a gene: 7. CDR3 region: CASSAGLAGGGSQYF. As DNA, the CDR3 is TGTGCCAGCAGTGCGGGACTAGCGGGGGGGGGATCGCAGTATTTT.

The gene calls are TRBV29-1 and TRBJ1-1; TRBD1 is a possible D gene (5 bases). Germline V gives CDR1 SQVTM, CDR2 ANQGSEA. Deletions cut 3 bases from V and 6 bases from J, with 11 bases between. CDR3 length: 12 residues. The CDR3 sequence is CSVDGQGPEAFF. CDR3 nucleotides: TGCAGCGTTGATGGGCAGGGACCTGAAGCTTTCTTT. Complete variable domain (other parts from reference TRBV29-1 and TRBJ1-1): SAVISQKPSRDICQRGTSLTIQCQVDSQVTMMFWYRQQPGQSLTLIATANQGSEATYESGFVIDKFPISRPNLTFSTLTVSNMSPEDSSIYLCSVDGQGPEAFFGQGTRLTVV.

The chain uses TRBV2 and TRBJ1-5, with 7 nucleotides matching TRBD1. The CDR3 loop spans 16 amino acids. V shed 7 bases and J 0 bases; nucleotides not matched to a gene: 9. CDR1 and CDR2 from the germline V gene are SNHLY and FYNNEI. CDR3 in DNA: TGTGCCAGCACGGGACAGAACCCATATAGCAATCAGCCCCAGCATTTT. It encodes CASTGQNPYSNQPQHF.

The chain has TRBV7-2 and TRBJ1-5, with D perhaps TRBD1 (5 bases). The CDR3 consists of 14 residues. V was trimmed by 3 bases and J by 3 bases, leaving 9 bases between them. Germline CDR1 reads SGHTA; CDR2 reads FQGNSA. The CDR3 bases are TGTGCCAGCAGCTTGGGACTGATCAATCAGCCCCAGCATTTT. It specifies CASSLGLINQPQHF.

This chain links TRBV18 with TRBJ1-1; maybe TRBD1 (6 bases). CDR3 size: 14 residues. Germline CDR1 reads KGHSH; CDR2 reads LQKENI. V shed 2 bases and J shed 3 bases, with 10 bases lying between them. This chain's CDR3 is CASSPGRGHTEAFF. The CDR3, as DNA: TGTGCCAGCTCACCAGGCAGGGGTCACACTGAAGCTTTCTTT.

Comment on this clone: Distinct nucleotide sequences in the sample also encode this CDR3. This CDR3 reads CASSVGQGNSPLHF. DNA for the CDR3: TGTGCCAGCAGCGTAGGACAGGGAAATTCACCCCTCCACTTT. The chain joins TRBV9 to TRBJ1-6, with TRBD1 identical over 7 bases. This CDR3 has 14 amino acids. CDR1 and CDR2 (germline): SGDLS, YYNGEE. Trimming took 0 bases from V and 7 from J; bases not matched to a gene: 1. Filled out from reference TRBV9 and TRBJ1-6, the complete variable domain reads DSGVTQTPKHLITATGQRVTLRCSPRSGDLSVYWYQQSLDQGLQFLIQYYNGEERAKGNILERFSAQQFPDLHSELNLSSLELGDSALYFCASSVGQGNSPLHFGNGTRLTVT.

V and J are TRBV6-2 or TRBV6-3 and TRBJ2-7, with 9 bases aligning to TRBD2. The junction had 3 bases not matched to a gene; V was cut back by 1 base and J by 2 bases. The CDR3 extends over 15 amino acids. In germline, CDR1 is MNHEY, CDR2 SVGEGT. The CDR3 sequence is CASSYLAGEPYEQYF. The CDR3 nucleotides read TGTGCCAGCAGTTACTTAGCGGGGGAGCCCTACGAGCAGTACTTC.

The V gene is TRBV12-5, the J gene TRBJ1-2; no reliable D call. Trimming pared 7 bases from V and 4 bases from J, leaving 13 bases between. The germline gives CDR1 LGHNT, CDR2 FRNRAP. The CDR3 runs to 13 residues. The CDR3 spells CASVLWGSYGYTF. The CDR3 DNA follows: TGTGCTAGTGTCTTGTGGGGTAGCTATGGCTACACCTTC.

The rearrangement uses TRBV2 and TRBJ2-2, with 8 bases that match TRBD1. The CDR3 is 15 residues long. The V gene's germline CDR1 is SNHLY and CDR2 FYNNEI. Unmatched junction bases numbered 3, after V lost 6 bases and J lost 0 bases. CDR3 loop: CASRGTGSNTGELFF. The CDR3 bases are TGTGCCAGCAGGGGGACAGGATCGAACACCGGGGAGCTGTTTTTT.

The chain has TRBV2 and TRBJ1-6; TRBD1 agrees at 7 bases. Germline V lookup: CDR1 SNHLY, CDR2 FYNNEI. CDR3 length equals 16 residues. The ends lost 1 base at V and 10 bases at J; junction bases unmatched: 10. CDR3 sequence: CASSEESNRGGSPLHF. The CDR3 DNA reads TGTGCCAGCAGTGAAGAAAGCAACAGGGGCGGGTCACCCCTCCACTTT.

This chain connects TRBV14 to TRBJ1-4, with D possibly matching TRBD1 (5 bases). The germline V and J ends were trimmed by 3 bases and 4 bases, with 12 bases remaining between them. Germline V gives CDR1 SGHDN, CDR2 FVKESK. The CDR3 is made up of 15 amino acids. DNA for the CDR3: TGTGCCAGCAGCCAGGGGAAGGGGCTTAATGAAAAACTGTTTTTT. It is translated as CASSQGKGLNEKLFF.

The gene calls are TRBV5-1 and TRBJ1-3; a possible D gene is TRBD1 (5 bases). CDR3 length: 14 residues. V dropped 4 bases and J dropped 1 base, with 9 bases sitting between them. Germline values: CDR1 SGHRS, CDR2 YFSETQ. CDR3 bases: TGCGCCAGCAGCAACGCAGGGTCTGGAAACACCATATATTTT. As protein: CASSNAGSGNTIYF.

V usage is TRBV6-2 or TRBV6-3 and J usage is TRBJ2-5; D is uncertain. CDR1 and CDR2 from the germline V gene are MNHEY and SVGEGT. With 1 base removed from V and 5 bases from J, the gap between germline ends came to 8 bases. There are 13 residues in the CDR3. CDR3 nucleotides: TGTGCCAGCAGTTACTTTATGACGGAGACCCAGTACTTC. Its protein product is CASSYFMTETQYF.

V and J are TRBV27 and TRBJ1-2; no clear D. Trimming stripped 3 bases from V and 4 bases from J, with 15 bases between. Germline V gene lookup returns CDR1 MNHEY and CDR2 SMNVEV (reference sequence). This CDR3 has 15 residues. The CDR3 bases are TGTGCCAGCAGTTTCGGGCCCTTAGAACGCTATGGCTACACCTTC. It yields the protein CASSFGPLERYGYTF.

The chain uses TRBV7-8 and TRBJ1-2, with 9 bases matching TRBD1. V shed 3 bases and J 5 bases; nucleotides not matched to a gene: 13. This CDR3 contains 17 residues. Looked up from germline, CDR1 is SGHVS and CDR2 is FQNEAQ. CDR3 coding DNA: TGTGCCAGCAGCTTCGTCCTCGGACAGGGGAGTGGGTATGGCTACACCTTC. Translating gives CASSFVLGQGSGYGYTF.

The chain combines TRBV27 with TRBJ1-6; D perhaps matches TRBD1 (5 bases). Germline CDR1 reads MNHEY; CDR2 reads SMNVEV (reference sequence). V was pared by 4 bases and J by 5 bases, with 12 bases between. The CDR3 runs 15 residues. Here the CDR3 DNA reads TGTGCCAGCAGTTACAGGATACGGGATAATTCACCCCTCCACTTT. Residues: CASSYRIRDNSPLHF.

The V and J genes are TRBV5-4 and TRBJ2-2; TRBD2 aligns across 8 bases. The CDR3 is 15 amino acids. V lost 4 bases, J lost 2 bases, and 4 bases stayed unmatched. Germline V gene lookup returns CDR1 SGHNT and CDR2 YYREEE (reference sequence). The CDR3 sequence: CASSRGGANTGELFF. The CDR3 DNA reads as TGTGCCAGCAGCCGGGGGGGCGCTAACACCGGGGAGCTGTTTTTT.